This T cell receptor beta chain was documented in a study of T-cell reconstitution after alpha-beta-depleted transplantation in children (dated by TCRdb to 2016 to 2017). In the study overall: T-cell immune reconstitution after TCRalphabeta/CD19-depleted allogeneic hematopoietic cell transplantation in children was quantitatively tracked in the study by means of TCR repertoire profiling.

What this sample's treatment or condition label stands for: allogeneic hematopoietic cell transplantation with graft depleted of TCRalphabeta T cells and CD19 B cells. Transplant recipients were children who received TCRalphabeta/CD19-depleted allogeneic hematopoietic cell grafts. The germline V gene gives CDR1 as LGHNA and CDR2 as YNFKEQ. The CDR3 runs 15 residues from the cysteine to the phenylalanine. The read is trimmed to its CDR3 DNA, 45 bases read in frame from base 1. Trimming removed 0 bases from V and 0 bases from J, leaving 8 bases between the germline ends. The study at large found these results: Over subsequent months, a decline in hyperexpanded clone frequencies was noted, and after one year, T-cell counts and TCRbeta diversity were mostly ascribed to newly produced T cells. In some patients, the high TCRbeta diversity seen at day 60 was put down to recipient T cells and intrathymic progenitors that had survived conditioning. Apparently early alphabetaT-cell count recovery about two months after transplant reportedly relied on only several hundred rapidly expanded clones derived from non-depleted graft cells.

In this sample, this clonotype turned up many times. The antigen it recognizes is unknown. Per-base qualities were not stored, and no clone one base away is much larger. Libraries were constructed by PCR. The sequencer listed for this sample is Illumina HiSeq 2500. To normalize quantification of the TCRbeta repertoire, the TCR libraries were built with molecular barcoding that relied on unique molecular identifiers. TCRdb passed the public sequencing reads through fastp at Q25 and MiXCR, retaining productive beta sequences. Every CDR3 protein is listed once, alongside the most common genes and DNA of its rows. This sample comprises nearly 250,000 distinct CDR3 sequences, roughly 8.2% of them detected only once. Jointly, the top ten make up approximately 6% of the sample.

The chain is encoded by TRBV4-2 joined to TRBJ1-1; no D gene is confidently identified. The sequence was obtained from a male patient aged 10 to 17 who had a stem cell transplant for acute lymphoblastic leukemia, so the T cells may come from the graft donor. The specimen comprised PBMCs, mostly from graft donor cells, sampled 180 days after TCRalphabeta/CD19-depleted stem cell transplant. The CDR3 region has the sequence CASSQERWMNTEAFF. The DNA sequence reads TGTGCCAGCAGCCAAGAGCGATGGATGAACACTGAAGCTTTCTTT.